The rows below give T cell receptor beta chains drawn from one sample of a study of T cells in Graves' hyperthyroidism and ophthalmopathy. From the multiplex PCR reads, TCRdb called clonotypes with MiXCR, one entry per CDR3 protein. Of fewer than 450,000 distinct CDR3 sequences listed, about 15% are singletons. What was sequenced was blood. The receptors were gathered from a woman aged 25-40 years with Graves' hyperthyroidism that later progressed to Graves' ophthalmopathy. Each CDR3 is given with its conserved first and last residue. D genes are given only for firm matches. The size entry is marked missing in some rows and otherwise reads once, few, many or a size class.

J | size | D | V | CDR3 | DNA
TRBJ1-5 | few | - | TRBV19 | CASSSRPTNQPQHF | TGTGCCAGTAGTTCTCGTCCGACCAATCAGCCCCAGCATTTT
TRBJ2-1 | few | TRBD1 | TRBV10-3 | CAISGAGGGYSFF | TGTGCCATCAGTGGAGCAGGGGGCGGTTATTCGTTCTTC
TRBJ2-5 | few | - | TRBV7-9 | CASSLARMGMETQYF | TGTGCCAGCAGCTTAGCGCGTATGGGGATGGAGACCCAGTACTTC
TRBJ2-2 | many | TRBD1 | TRBV2 | CASNRQGWTGELFF | TGTGCCAGCAATAGACAGGGTTGGACCGGGGAGCTGTTTTTT
TRBJ1-5 | few | - | TRBV7-9 | CASSSTDSVNQPQHF | TGTGCCAGCAGCTCCACGGACAGCGTCAATCAGCCCCAGCATTTT
TRBJ1-5 | - | TRBD1 | TRBV6-1 | CASSAGQGVSSNQPQHF | TGTGCCAGCAGCGCGGGACAGGGGGTCTCGAGCAATCAGCCCCAGCATTTT
TRBJ2-7 | many | TRBD1 | TRBV28 | CASSFPRDRDPSYEQYF | TGTGCCAGCAGTTTCCCCCGGGACAGGGACCCCAGCTACGAGCAGTACTTC
TRBJ1-5 | - | - | TRBV28 | CASSFGVSGQPQHF | TGCGCCAGCAGTTTCGGGGTAAGCGGTCAGCCCCAGCATTTT
TRBJ2-1 | - | - | TRBV3-1 | CASSQTGSSYNEQFF | TGTGCCAGCAGCCAAACGGGAAGCTCCTACAATGAGCAGTTCTTC
TRBJ1-1 | many | TRBD1 | TRBV27 | CASSLPGQGITEAFF | TGTGCCAGCAGTTTACCGGGACAGGGGATTACTGAAGCTTTCTTT
TRBJ2-7 | - | - | TRBV7-2 | CASRHPPGRAVSYEQYF | TGTGCCAGCAGACATCCTCCGGGACGGGCAGTCTCCTACGAGCAGTACTTC
TRBJ1-2 | many | - | TRBV20-1 | CSARADRFYGYTF | TGCAGTGCTAGAGCCGACAGGTTCTATGGCTACACCTTC
TRBJ2-7 | many | - | TRBV5-6 | CASSSSGAHEQYF | TGTGCCAGCAGCTCCTCAGGGGCTCACGAGCAGTACTTC
TRBJ2-3 | many | - | TRBV7-8 | CAIHPGLGATDTQYF | TGTGCCATCCATCCAGGGTTGGGGGCCACAGATACGCAGTATTTT
TRBJ1-5 | - | - | TRBV7-9 | CASSFNSQPQHF | TGTGCCAGCAGCTTTAATTCTCAGCCCCAGCATTTT
TRBJ2-1 | many | TRBD1 | TRBV5-1 | CASSVGTGYEQFF | TGCGCCAGCAGCGTTGGGACAGGGTATGAGCAGTTCTTC
TRBJ2-7 | many | - | TRBV6-1 | CASSFTAYEQYF | TGTGCCAGCAGCTTCACAGCCTACGAGCAGTACTTC
TRBJ1-5 | - | TRBD1 | TRBV5-1 | CASSFTGDGNQPQHF | TGCGCCAGCAGCTTCACAGGGGACGGCAATCAGCCCCAGCATTTT
TRBJ1-4 | many | - | TRBV28 | CASSFYPQDDRDEKLFF | TGTGCCAGCAGTTTTTACCCCCAAGATGATCGTGATGAAAAACTGTTTTTT
TRBJ2-2 | - | - | TRBV27 | CASSPLWSDGELFF | TGTGCCAGCAGTCCACTCTGGAGCGACGGGGAGCTGTTTTTT
TRBJ1-2 | many | TRBD1 | TRBV28 | CASSFAGTGHYGYTF | TGTGCCAGCAGTTTTGCCGGGACAGGGCACTATGGCTACACCTTC
TRBJ2-1 | many | - | TRBV12-3/TRBV12-4 | CASRFGTEYNEQFF | TGTGCCAGCAGATTTGGGACTGAGTACAATGAGCAGTTCTTC
TRBJ1-1 | few | - | TRBV4-2 | CASSQPGMNTEAFF | TGTGCCAGCAGCCAACCGGGAATGAACACTGAAGCTTTCTTT
TRBJ2-1 | - | TRBD2 | TRBV5-6 | CASSGGTNEQFF | TGTGCCAGCAGCGGGGGGACTAACGAGCAGTTCTTC
TRBJ1-1 | - | - | TRBV20-1 | CSAIRGGLGTEAFF | TGCAGTGCCATACGCGGGGGGTTGGGCACTGAAGCTTTCTTT
TRBJ2-1 | many | - | TRBV27 | CASSFGAGKVEQFF | TGTGCCAGCAGTTTTGGGGCAGGGAAGGTCGAGCAGTTCTTC
TRBJ2-1 | - | TRBD2 | TRBV19 | CASSIAGGANNEQFF | TGTGCCAGTAGTATTGCGGGGGGGGCCAACAATGAGCAGTTCTTC
TRBJ2-1 | - | TRBD2 | TRBV19 | CASSSLAGTLNEQFF | TGTGCCAGTAGTAGCCTAGCGGGAACACTCAATGAGCAGTTCTTC
TRBJ2-1 | many | - | TRBV2 | CASNYRSYNEQFF | TGTGCCAGCAACTACAGGTCCTACAATGAGCAGTTCTTC
TRBJ2-5 | few | - | TRBV3-1 | CASSQVVRRAAYQETQYF | TGTGCCAGCAGCCAAGTTGTGAGGCGGGCCGCGTACCAAGAGACCCAGTACTTC
TRBJ2-3 | many | TRBD1 | TRBV5-1 | CASQTGPSTDTQYF | TGCGCCAGCCAGACAGGGCCTAGCACAGATACGCAGTATTTT
TRBJ2-7 | - | - | TRBV6-1 | CASSGPPRPYEQYF | TGTGCCAGCAGTGGACCCCCCCGGCCGTACGAGCAGTACTTC
TRBJ2-5 | many | TRBD2 | TRBV5-1 | CASSLAGTSGDQETQYF | TGCGCCAGCAGCTTGGCCGGAACTAGCGGGGATCAAGAGACCCAGTACTTC
TRBJ2-2 | many | TRBD2 | TRBV2 | CASSGVSGSTGELFF | TGTGCCAGCAGTGGGGTTAGCGGGAGCACCGGGGAGCTGTTTTTT
TRBJ2-7 | - | TRBD1 | TRBV7-9 | CASSSGTGVDYEQYF | TGTGCCAGCAGCTCCGGGACAGGGGTAGACTACGAGCAGTACTTC
TRBJ2-5 | few | TRBD2 | TRBV29-1 | CSAVAGGIQETQYF | TGCAGCGCTGTAGCGGGGGGAATCCAAGAGACCCAGTACTTC
TRBJ1-5 | - | - | TRBV30 | CAWSVGGVLSSLRQPQHF | TGTGCCTGGAGCGTTGGCGGTGTGTTGTCTTCTTTACGTCAGCCCCAGCATTTT
TRBJ2-1 | many | - | TRBV27 | CASSSLGEYNEQFF | TGTGCCAGCAGTTCCCTGGGAGAATACAATGAGCAGTTCTTC
TRBJ2-1 | few | - | TRBV4-1 | CASSQETLAQLSYNEQFF | TGCGCCAGCAGCCAAGAGACTCTAGCACAACTCTCCTACAATGAGCAGTTCTTC
TRBJ1-3 | many | - | TRBV27 | CASSSYPINTIYF | TGTGCCAGCAGTTCATACCCCATTAACACCATATATTTT
TRBJ1-4 | - | - | TRBV27 | CASSLHPGRGYNEKLFF | TGTGCCAGCAGTTTACACCCAGGGCGGGGGTATAATGAAAAACTGTTTTTT
TRBJ1-5 | few | - | TRBV12-3/TRBV12-4 | CASSPLAGALFQPQHF | TGTGCCAGCAGCCCCTTGGCGGGCGCATTATTTCAGCCCCAGCATTTT